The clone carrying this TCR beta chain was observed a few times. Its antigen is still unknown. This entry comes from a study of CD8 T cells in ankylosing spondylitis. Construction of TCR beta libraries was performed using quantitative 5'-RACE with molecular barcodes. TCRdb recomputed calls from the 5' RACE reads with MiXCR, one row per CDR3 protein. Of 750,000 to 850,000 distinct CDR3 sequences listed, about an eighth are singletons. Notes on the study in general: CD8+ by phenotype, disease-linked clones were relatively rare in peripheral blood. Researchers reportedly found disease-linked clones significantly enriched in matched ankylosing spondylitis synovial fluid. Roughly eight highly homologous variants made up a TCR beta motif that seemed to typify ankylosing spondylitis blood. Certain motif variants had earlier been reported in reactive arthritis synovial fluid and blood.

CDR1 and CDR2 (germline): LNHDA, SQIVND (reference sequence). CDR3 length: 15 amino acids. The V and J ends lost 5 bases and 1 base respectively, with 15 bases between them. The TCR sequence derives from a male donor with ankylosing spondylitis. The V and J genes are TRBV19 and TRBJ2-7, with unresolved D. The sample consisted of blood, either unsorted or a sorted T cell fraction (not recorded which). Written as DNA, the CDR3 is TGTGCCAGTAGTCCTCGCTGGGGTATTTCCTACGAGCAGTACTTC. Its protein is CASSPRWGISYEQYF. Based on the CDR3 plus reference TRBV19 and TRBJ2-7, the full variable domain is DGGITQSPKYLFRKEGQNVTLSCEQNLNHDAMYWYRQDPGQGLRLIYYSQIVNDFQKGDIAEGYSVSREKKESFPLTVTSAQKNPTAFYLCASSPRWGISYEQYFGPGTRLTVT.